This is a list of T cell receptor beta chains from one sample in a study of blood T cell repertoires in COVID-19. This table comes from immunoSEQ multiplex PCR, and its TCRdb copy is limited to in-frame clones, with some not included. The table records around 130,000 clones, about 77% of them present only once. Sequencing was performed on peripheral blood. The receptors shown here come from a man older than 75 with acute or convalescent COVID-19. CDR3s include the opening cysteine and the closing phenylalanine or tryptophan. D genes are given only for firm matches. Rows give clone size only sometimes, using once, few, many, or a class for an expanded clone.

j_call d_call v_call clone_size cdr3_aa cdr3_nt
TRBJ2-3 NA TRBV10-3 NA CAISESQPGSTDTQYF TGTGCCATCAGTGAGTCACAGCCTGGGAGCACAGATACGCAGTATTTT
TRBJ1-1 NA TRBV9 NA CASSPKYRNTEAFF TGTGCCAGCAGCCCGAAATACAGGAACACTGAAGCTTTCTTT
TRBJ2-6 TRBD1 TRBV7-2 NA CASSLRGRRGNSGANVLTF TGTGCCAGCAGCCTCAGGGGGCGCCGCGGTAACTCTGGGGCCAACGTCCTGACTTTC
TRBJ2-5 TRBD1 TRBV5-1 NA CASRTGVEETQYF TGCGCCAGCAGAACAGGGGTGGAAGAGACCCAGTACTTC
TRBJ1-6 NA TRBV4-1 NA CASSQGGLPNSPLHF TGCGCCAGCAGCCAGGGGGGTCTTCCCAATTCACCCCTCCACTTT
TRBJ2-1 TRBD2 TRBV27 NA CASSYLAGGYNEQFF TGTGCCAGCAGTTACCTAGCGGGGGGCTACAATGAGCAGTTCTTC
TRBJ1-3 NA TRBV5-1 NA CASSLSGISMGNTIYF TGCGCCAGCAGCTTGTCAGGGATCAGTATGGGAAACACCATATATTTT
TRBJ1-1 TRBD1 TRBV5-4 few CASSSSFPGTGTNTEAFF TGTGCCAGCAGTTCCTCTTTTCCCGGGACAGGGACGAACACTGAAGCTTTCTTT
TRBJ2-5 NA TRBV5-4 once CASSLGTQETQYF TGTGCCAGCAGCCTGGGTACACAGGAGACCCAGTACTTC
TRBJ1-6 TRBD1 TRBV14 NA CASSPGVTGGFGRNSPLHF TGTGCCAGCAGCCCTGGAGTGACAGGGGGGTTTGGTAGGAATTCACCCCTCCACTTT
TRBJ1-5 NA TRBV19 NA CASSMTVGNQPQHF TGTGCCAGTAGCATGACAGTTGGGAATCAGCCCCAGCATTTT
TRBJ1-2 NA TRBV10-3 NA CAIKGVIGYGYTF TGTGCCATCAAAGGGGTGATTGGCTATGGCTACACCTTC
TRBJ1-3 NA TRBV5-8 NA CASSFQGGNTIYF TGTGCCAGCAGCTTCCAGGGAGGAAACACCATATATTTT
TRBJ2-7 TRBD1 TRBV7-2 NA CASSFDVWDRSYEQYF TGTGCCAGCAGCTTCGATGTTTGGGACAGATCCTACGAGCAGTACTTC
TRBJ2-1 TRBD2 TRBV3-1/TRBV3-2 NA CASSQTPPGLAGPSSYNEQFF TGTGCCAGCAGCCAGACTCCACCGGGACTAGCGGGGCCCTCCTCCTACAATGAGCAGTTCTTC
TRBJ2-1 NA TRBV7-2 once CASRSERCYNEQFF TGTGCCAGCAGGAGTGAACGGTGCTACAATGAGCAGTTCTTC
TRBJ1-1 NA TRBV11-2 NA CASSADSGAFF TGTGCCAGCAGCGCCGACAGTGGCGCTTTCTTT
TRBJ2-7 NA TRBV5-1 few CASSLDTFPYEQYF TGCGCCAGCAGCTTGGACACCTTCCCCTACGAGCAGTACTTC
TRBJ1-5 TRBD1 TRBV19 NA CASSKGQGPPNQPQHF TGTGCCAGTAGTAAGGGACAGGGTCCTCCTAATCAGCCCCAGCATTTT
TRBJ2-2 TRBD1 TRBV29-1 NA CSVKTGGGTGELFF TGCAGCGTCAAGACAGGGGGGGGCACCGGGGAGCTGTTTTTT
TRBJ2-7 TRBD1 TRBV6-5 NA CASSVGTGWTYEQYF TGTGCCAGCAGCGTCGGGACAGGGTGGACCTACGAGCAGTACTTC
TRBJ2-7 TRBD2 TRBV6-5 NA CASMRASGREQYF TGTGCCAGCATGCGGGCTAGCGGCCGGGAGCAGTACTTC
TRBJ2-3 TRBD1 TRBV12-3/TRBV12-4 NA CASSPKDRGTQYF TGTGCCAGCAGCCCTAAGGACAGGGGGACGCAGTATTTT
TRBJ1-5 NA TRBV4-2 NA CASSRGGQPQHF TGTGCCAGCAGCCGGGGGGGTCAGCCCCAGCATTTT
TRBJ1-2 NA TRBV12-5 NA CASGLDRVSGYTF TGTGCTAGTGGTTTGGACAGGGTGAGCGGCTACACCTTC
TRBJ2-3 TRBD2 TRBV4-3 NA CASSQDHTGGAGADTQYF TGCGCCAGCAGCCAAGATCATACCGGGGGGGCCGGAGCAGATACGCAGTATTTT